What follows are 5 T cell receptor beta chains derived from one specimen sequenced in a study of cytomegalovirus exposure and HLA in healthy donors. Amplification used 60 Vbeta primers and 13 Jbeta primers. Sequencing used immunoSEQ multiplex PCR; TCRdb keeps in-frame clones, though not all of them. The sample has roughly 160,000 clones; around three quarters are singletons. Sequencing used PBMCs. The receptors shown here come from a man aged 50-59 years in good health and CMV-seropositive.

V usage is TRBV10-3 and J usage is TRBJ1-5, with 7 positions matching TRBD1. This CDR3 contains 16 residues. CDR1 is ENHRY and CDR2 is SYGVKD in the germline V gene. The ends lost 3 bases at V and 4 bases at J; junction bases unmatched: 9. The CDR3: CAISDRTGERNQPQHF. DNA of the CDR3: TGTGCCATCAGTGATAGGACAGGAGAGAGGAATCAGCCCCAGCATTTT.

This rearrangement joins TRBV14 to TRBJ2-3; maybe TRBD1 (6 bases). Germline CDR1 SGHDN, CDR2 FVKESK. V was pared by 1 base and J by 6 bases, with 11 bases between. The CDR3 has 14 residues. CDR3 residues: CASSQVTGSDTQYF. As DNA, the CDR3 is TGTGCCAGCAGCCAAGTCACAGGGAGCGATACGCAGTATTTT. Drawing the rest from reference TRBV14 and TRBJ2-3, the complete variable domain is EAGVTQFPSHSVIEKGQTVTLRCDPISGHDNLYWYRRVMGKEIKFLLHFVKESKQDESGMPNNRFLAERTGGTYSTLKVQPAELEDSGVYFCASSQVTGSDTQYFGPGTRLTVL.

The V call is TRBV7-9, the J call TRBJ2-1; TRBD2 matches at 8 bases. CDR1 and CDR2 from the germline V gene are SEHNR and FQNEAQ (reference sequence). The CDR3 totals 16 residues. The junction had 10 bases not matched to a gene; V was cut back by 5 bases and J by 4 bases. CDR3 DNA sequence: TGTGCCAGCAGCCCCCTTGCGGGGGGAAATTACAATGAGCAGTTCTTC. This codes for CASSPLAGGNYNEQFF.

This rearrangement joins TRBV28 to TRBJ1-2; a weak D match, TRBD1 (5 bases). The germline V gene encodes CDR1 MDHEN and CDR2 SYDVKM. This CDR3 comprises 16 residues. V lost 1 base and J 4 bases, leaving 16 bases between the germline ends. CDR3 amino acids: CASSLSTQATFYGYTF. The CDR3 DNA sequence: TGTGCCAGCAGTTTATCCACACAGGCCACCTTCTATGGCTACACCTTC.

V and J are TRBV29-1 and TRBJ1-1, with 9 bases matching TRBD1. The CDR3 runs to 14 residues. The V and J ends lost 6 bases and 0 bases, in that order; junction bases with no gene match: 5. Germline V gene data show CDR1 as SQVTM and CDR2 as ANQGSEA. The DNA of the CDR3 is TGCAGCGTAACGACAGGGGGTATGAACACTGAAGCTTTCTTT. Translation gives CSVTTGGMNTEAFF.